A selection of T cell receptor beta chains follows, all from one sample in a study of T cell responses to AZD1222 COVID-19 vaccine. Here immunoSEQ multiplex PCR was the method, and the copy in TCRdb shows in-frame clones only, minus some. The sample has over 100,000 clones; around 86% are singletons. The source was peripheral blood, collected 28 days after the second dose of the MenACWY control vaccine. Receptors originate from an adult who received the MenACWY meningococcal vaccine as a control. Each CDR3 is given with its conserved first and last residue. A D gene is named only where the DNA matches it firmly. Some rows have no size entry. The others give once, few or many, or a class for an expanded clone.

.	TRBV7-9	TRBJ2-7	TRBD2	TGTGCCAGCAGCTACCCGGGGGGGGGCTCCTACGAGCAGTACTTC	CASSYPGGGSYEQYF
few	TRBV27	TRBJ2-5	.	TGTGCCAGCAGTTACCTCCACGGTCAAGAGACCCAGTACTTC	CASSYLHGQETQYF
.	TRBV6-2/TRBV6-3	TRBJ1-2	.	TGTGCCAGCAGTACCCCCGGGACGGGAGAATCTAACTATGGCTACACCTTC	CASSTPGTGESNYGYTF
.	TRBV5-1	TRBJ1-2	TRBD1	TGCGCCAGCAGCCCGGGACAGGGGCCCTGGGGCTACACCTTC	CASSPGQGPWGYTF
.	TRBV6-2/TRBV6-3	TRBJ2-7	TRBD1	TGTGCCAGCAGTACCCAGGGGACAGGGCGCCCCTACGAGCAGTACTTC	CASSTQGTGRPYEQYF
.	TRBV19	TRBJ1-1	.	TGTGCCAGTAGTCTCCTAGGTCTTCGGACTGAAGCTTTCTTT	CASSLLGLRTEAFF
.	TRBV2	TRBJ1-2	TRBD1	TGTGCCAGCAACCAGGACAGGGGAAACTATGGCTACACCTTC	CASNQDRGNYGYTF
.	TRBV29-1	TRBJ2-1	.	TGCAGCGTTCCTCGGGGGGCTCTTCCCCACTACAATGAGCAGTTCTTC	CSVPRGALPHYNEQFF
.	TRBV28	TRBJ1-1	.	TGTGCCAGCAGTTTATTGCAACGCAGGAACACTGAAGCTTTCTTT	CASSLLQRRNTEAFF
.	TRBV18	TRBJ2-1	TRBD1	TGTGCCAGCTCGCCACAGGGGATTTACTCCTACAATGAGCAGTTCTTC	CASSPQGIYSYNEQFF
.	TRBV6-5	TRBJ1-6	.	TGTGCCAGCTTCGGGCGGGGTTATAATTCACCCCTCCACTTT	CASFGRGYNSPLHF
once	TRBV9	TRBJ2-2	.	TGTGCCAGCAGCCCCCGGGCGGTAAAAACGGCCACCGGGGAGCTGTTTTTT	CASSPRAVKTATGELFF
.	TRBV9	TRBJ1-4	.	TGTGCCAGCAGCGTAGGCGCCACCATAAAGGACAGTTGGGAAAAACTGTTTTTT	CASSVGATIKDSWEKLFF
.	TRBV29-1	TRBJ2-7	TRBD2	TGCAGCGTTCAGTGGACTAGCGAGTCCACAGAGCAGTACTTC	CSVQWTSESTEQYF
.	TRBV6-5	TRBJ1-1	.	TGTGCCACCGTCGGACAGGAAGCTTTCTTT	CATVGQEAFF
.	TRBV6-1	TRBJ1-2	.	TGTGCCAGCAGTGAATACAGGGTCGGTGGCTACACCTTC	CASSEYRVGGYTF
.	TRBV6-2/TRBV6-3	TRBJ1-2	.	TGTGCCAGCAGTTACGGGGGGCCCTTGGGCTATGGCTACACCTTC	CASSYGGPLGYGYTF
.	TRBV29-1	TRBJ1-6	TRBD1	TGCAGCGTTGGGACAGGGAATAATTCACCCCTCCACTTT	CSVGTGNNSPLHF
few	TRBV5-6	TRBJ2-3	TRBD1	TGTGCCAGCAGCCGTGGGACAGGGCGGACAGATACGCAGTATTTT	CASSRGTGRTDTQYF
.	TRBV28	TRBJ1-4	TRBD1	TGTGCCAGCAGTCTACAGGGACAGGGAGACGAAAAACTGTTTTTT	CASSLQGQGDEKLFF
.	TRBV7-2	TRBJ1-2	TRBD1	TGTGCCAGCAGCTTGTCGTACAGGGGGGTGCATGGCTACACCTTC	CASSLSYRGVHGYTF
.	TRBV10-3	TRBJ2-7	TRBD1	TGTGCCATCAGTGATGGGTCTAACCGGGACAGGGGTGTTCAGTACTTC	CAISDGSNRDRGVQYF
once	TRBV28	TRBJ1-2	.	TGTGCCAGCAGGGGGGCTGAAAGCTATGGCTACACCTTC	CASRGAESYGYTF
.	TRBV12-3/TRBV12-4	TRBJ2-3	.	TGTGCCAGCAGTTCGAACAGGGATACGCAGTATTTT	CASSSNRDTQYF
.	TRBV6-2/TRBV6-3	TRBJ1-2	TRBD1	TGTGCCAGCAGTTATCCTCCGGACAGGGGCGGCTATGGCTACACCTTC	CASSYPPDRGGYGYTF
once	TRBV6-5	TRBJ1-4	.	TGTGCCAGCAGAGGGGGAACTAATGAAAAACTGTTTTTT	CASRGGTNEKLFF
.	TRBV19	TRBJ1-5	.	TGTGCCAGTAGTATAGGACACAGTAGCAATCAGCCCCAGCATTTT	CASSIGHSSNQPQHF
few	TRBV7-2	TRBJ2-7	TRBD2	TGTGCCAGCAGCCGGACTAGCGGGATCTCCTACGAGCAGTACTTC	CASSRTSGISYEQYF
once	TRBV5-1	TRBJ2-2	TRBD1	TGCGCCAGCAGCTTGACCGGGACAGCTAAGAACACCGGGGAGCTGTTTTTT	CASSLTGTAKNTGELFF
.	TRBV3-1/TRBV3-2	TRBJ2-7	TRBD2	TGTGCCAGCAGCCACGGACTAGCGGGGATAAGCTCCTACGAGCAGTACTTC	CASSHGLAGISSYEQYF
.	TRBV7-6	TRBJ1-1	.	TGTGCCAGCAGCCCTGTCCAGGGCTCGGGGGCTGAAGCTTTCTTT	CASSPVQGSGAEAFF
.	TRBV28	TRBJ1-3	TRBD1	TGTGCCAGCAGTCCCCTGACAGGGTCTGGAAACACCATATATTTT	CASSPLTGSGNTIYF
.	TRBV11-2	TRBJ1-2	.	TGTGCCAGCAGCCCCTTTCCGGGGAGTGGCTACACCTTC	CASSPFPGSGYTF
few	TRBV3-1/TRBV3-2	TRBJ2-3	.	TGTGCCAGCAGCCAAGATACTAGTACAGATACGCAGTATTTT	CASSQDTSTDTQYF
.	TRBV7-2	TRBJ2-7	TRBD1	TGTGCCAGCAGCTTAGCGCGGGACAGGGGCCACGAGCAGTACTTC	CASSLARDRGHEQYF
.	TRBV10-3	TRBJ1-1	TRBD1	TGTGCCATCAGAGAAACGGGACAGCTGAACACTGAAGCTTTCTTT	CAIRETGQLNTEAFF
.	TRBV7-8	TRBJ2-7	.	TGTGCCAGCAGCTCCTGGTCAGGGGGAGGGTACGAGCAGTACTTC	CASSSWSGGGYEQYF
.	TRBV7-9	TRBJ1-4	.	TGTGCCAGCAGCTTACCCCCGGGGGCAGCAACTAATGAAAAACTGTTTTTT	CASSLPPGAATNEKLFF
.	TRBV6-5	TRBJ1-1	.	TGTGCCAGCAGACGGCGTTCAGAGGGCACTGAAGCTTTCTTT	CASRRRSEGTEAFF
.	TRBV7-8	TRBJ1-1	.	TGTGCCAGCAGCTCGGACAGCTACTTGAACACTGAAGCTTTCTTT	CASSSDSYLNTEAFF
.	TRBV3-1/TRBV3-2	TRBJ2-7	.	TGTGCCAGCAGCCAAGATCTAGTCGGAGGCCAGCAGTACTTC	CASSQDLVGGQQYF
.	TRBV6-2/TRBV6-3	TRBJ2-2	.	TGTGCCAGCAGTTACAAAAGTCAGAACACCGGGGAGCTGTTTTTT	CASSYKSQNTGELFF
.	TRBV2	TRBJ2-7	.	TGTGCCAGCAGTGCCCAGCGGGCCTACGAGCAGTACTTC	CASSAQRAYEQYF
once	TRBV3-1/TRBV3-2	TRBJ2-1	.	TGTGCCAGCAGCCAGGATGGACTTCGTAACTACAATGAGCAGTTCTTC	CASSQDGLRNYNEQFF
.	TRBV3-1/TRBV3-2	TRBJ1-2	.	TGTGCCAGCAGCCAAGAGTTCCCCTCACCCCGGGGAATTAACTATGGCTACACCTTC	CASSQEFPSPRGINYGYTF
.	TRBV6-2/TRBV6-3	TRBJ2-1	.	TGTGCCAGCAGTAGTTCCCTTGCGGGGGCTTACAATGAGCAGTTCTTC	CASSSSLAGAYNEQFF
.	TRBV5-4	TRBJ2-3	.	TGTGCCAGCAGCGCGACAATATCTAGCACAGATACGCAGTATTTT	CASSATISSTDTQYF
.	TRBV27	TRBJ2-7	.	TGTGCCAGCAGTTTATCGGGGGGAGGCGAGCAGTACTTC	CASSLSGGGEQYF
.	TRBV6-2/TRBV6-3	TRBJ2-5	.	TGTGCCAGCAGTTATGACTCCTCACAAGAGACCCAGTACTTC	CASSYDSSQETQYF